These 30 T cell receptor beta chains were sequenced from one sample in a study of control samples from healthy donors and cancer patients. Profiling relied on immunoSEQ multiplex PCR, and the TCRdb table lists in-frame clones only, not all of them. Here the sample spans 100,000 to 150,000 clones, roughly 91% being singletons. Sequencing was done on a sample of PBMCs. The receptor set was obtained from a man aged 45-65 years with head and neck cancer.

The chain is built from TRBV2 and TRBJ1-1, with D possibly being TRBD1 (6 bases). The CDR3 has 14 amino acids. Deletions cut 6 bases from V and 0 bases from J, with 11 bases between. CDR1 and CDR2 from the germline V gene are SNHLY and FYNNEI. CDR3 in DNA: TGTGCCAGCAGATCCGACAGGATGAACACTGAAGCTTTCTTT. Translation: CASRSDRMNTEAFF.

The rearrangement uses TRBV4-1 and TRBJ2-7, with a weak D call TRBD2 (5 bases). The V end was cut by 1 base, the J end by 4 bases, with 14 bases between. The V gene's germline CDR1 is MGHRA and CDR2 YSYEKL. The CDR3 spans 15 residues. CDR3 bases: TGCGCCAGCAGCCAAGTTGAACGTAGGAGGTACGAGCAGTACTTC. As protein: CASSQVERRRYEQYF.

The rearrangement joins TRBV9 to TRBJ1-1; D is uncertain. The CDR3 length is 12 residues. CDR1 and CDR2 (germline): SGDLS, YYNGEE. Trimming took 3 bases from V and 1 from J, leaving 4 bases between them. The CDR3: CASSGSNTEAFF. The CDR3 nucleotides read TGTGCCAGCAGCGGTTCGAACACTGAAGCTTTCTTT. The full variable domain, its missing parts supplied by reference TRBV9 and TRBJ1-1, is DSGVTQTPKHLITATGQRVTLRCSPRSGDLSVYWYQQSLDQGLQFLIQYYNGEERAKGNILERFSAQQFPDLHSELNLSSLELGDSALYFCASSGSNTEAFFGQGTRLTVV.

The rearrangement uses TRBV13 and TRBJ2-1; 12 bases agree with TRBD2. The CDR3 covers 17 residues. Trimming at V came to 4 bases and at J to 1 base, leaving 5 bases not matched to a gene. Germline-derived CDR1 and CDR2 are PRHDT and FYEKMQ (reference sequence). CDR3 DNA: TGTGCCAGCAGCTCCCCTAGCGGGGGGGCTTCCTACAATGAGCAGTTCTTC. It yields the protein CASSSPSGGASYNEQFF.

The chain couples TRBV7-7 to TRBJ1-1; 7 bases map to TRBD1. The CDR3 covers 13 residues. Per the germline V gene, CDR1 is SSHAT and CDR2 is FNYEAQ (reference sequence). J lost 10 bases, V lost 5 bases, and 10 bases had no gene match. The CDR3 coding sequence is TGTGCCAGCAGCACTTTAACAGGGGAACCAGCTTTCTTT. Protein product: CASSTLTGEPAFF.

The chain links TRBV14 to TRBJ2-7, with D possibly matching TRBD1 (5 bases). V lost 4 bases and J lost 3, with 19 bases in between. The CDR3 length is 16 residues. Germline V lookup: CDR1 SGHDN, CDR2 FVKESK. The CDR3 DNA follows: TGTGCCAGCAGCCCGTCGGTAGGGGCGGTAGTCTACGAGCAGTACTTC. Encoded protein: CASSPSVGAVVYEQYF.

The V and J genes are TRBV11-2 and TRBJ2-1; D uncertain. V was trimmed by 0 bases and J by 4 bases, leaving 10 bases between them. This CDR3 comprises 15 residues. Germline loops: CDR1 SGHAT, CDR2 FQNNGV. CDR3 nucleotide sequence: TGTGCCAGCAGCTTAGATCTGGCCAATTACAATGAGCAGTTCTTC. This gives the protein CASSLDLANYNEQFF.

The CDR3 DNA reads TGTGCCAGCAGCTTACAATGGAACACCGGGGAGCTGTTTTTT. It yields the protein CASSLQWNTGELFF. The genes are TRBV7-9 and TRBJ2-2, with D uncertain. In germline, CDR1 is SEHNR, CDR2 FQNEAQ (reference sequence). V gave up 2 bases and J gave up 1 base, with 5 bases separating them. This CDR3 region has 14 residues.

This clone was picked up one time. The chain combines TRBV2 with TRBJ1-5, with D uncertain. There are 18 residues in the CDR3. Between the trimmed V and J ends, which lost 0 bases and 3 bases, there was a span of 18 bases. CDR1 is SNHLY and CDR2 is FYNNEI in the germline V gene. CDR3 loop: CASSEALRVVYDNQPQHF. CDR3 coding DNA: TGTGCCAGCAGTGAAGCGCTGAGGGTCGTATATGACAATCAGCCCCAGCATTTT.

This chain joins TRBV19 and TRBJ2-7; 7 bases align to TRBD2. Germline V lookup: CDR1 LNHDA, CDR2 SQIVND (reference sequence). With V trimmed by 6 bases and J by 2 bases, 4 bases remained unmatched. CDR3 length equals 13 residues. As DNA, the CDR3 is TGTGCCAGTAGACGAGCGGGGACCTACGAGCAGTACTTC. This codes for CASRRAGTYEQYF. Complete variable domain (other parts from reference TRBV19 and TRBJ2-7): DGGITQSPKYLFRKEGQNVTLSCEQNLNHDAMYWYRQDPGQGLRLIYYSQIVNDFQKGDIAEGYSVSREKKESFPLTVTSAQKNPTAFYLCASRRAGTYEQYFGPGTRLTVT.

V usage is TRBV4-3 and J usage is TRBJ2-1; 11 bases are a match to TRBD2. The length of the CDR3 is 17 residues. Germline V CDR1 and CDR2: LGHNA, YSLEER. V was pared by 1 base and J by 0 bases, with 2 bases of the junction left unmatched. CDR3 sequence reads: CASSQGLAGISYNEQFF. The CDR3 DNA is TGCGCCAGCAGCCAAGGACTAGCGGGGATCTCCTACAATGAGCAGTTCTTC.

The chain couples TRBV10-2 to TRBJ2-5; tentatively, D is TRBD1 or TRBD2 (5 bases each). V was shortened by 3 bases and J by 1 base, with 9 bases between the two germline ends. Looked up from germline, CDR1 is WSHSY and CDR2 is SAAADI. CDR3 size: 14 residues. CDR3 amino acids: CASSEWGRQETQYF. In DNA, the CDR3 is TGCGCCAGCAGTGAATGGGGACGCCAAGAGACCCAGTACTTC.

V gene TRBV4-3 combines with J gene TRBJ1-1; no clear D. Trimming removed 0 bases at V and 4 bases at J, with 15 bases between. CDR1 is LGHNA and CDR2 is YSLEER in the germline V gene. The length of the CDR3 is 16 residues. CDR3 sequence (DNA): TGCGCCAGCAGCCAAGAAGCCGCGGACGGGGTCACTGAAGCTTTCTTT. Protein: CASSQEAADGVTEAFF.

This clone has only one observation. The CDR3 sequence is CASSPFKSTDTQYF. CDR3 nucleotides: TGTGCCAGCAGCCCTTTTAAGAGCACAGATACGCAGTATTTT. The chain has TRBV7-2 and TRBJ2-3; D is ambiguous. Germline V lookup: CDR1 SGHTA, CDR2 FQGNSA. V lost 5 bases, J lost 0 bases, and 9 bases lay in between. The CDR3 is made up of 14 amino acids.

The chain employs TRBV24-1 and TRBJ2-1; 9 nucleotides line up with TRBD2. V shed 4 bases and J 10 bases; nucleotides not matched to a gene: 7. This CDR3 has 14 residues. CDR1 and CDR2 (germline): KGHDR, SFDVKD. In DNA form, the CDR3 reads TGTGCCACCAGTGACCCTCAGGCGGGGGGGGAGCAGTTCTTC. This encodes CATSDPQAGGEQFF.

The rearrangement links TRBV18 to TRBJ1-1; no definite D call. The CDR3 is 15 amino acids. Germline V CDR1 and CDR2: KGHSH, LQKENI. V was cut by 2 bases and J by 0 bases, with 10 bases left in between. CDR3 bases: TGTGCCAGCTCACCAACCGGACTGCTGAACACTGAAGCTTTCTTT. Translating it yields CASSPTGLLNTEAFF.

This chain connects TRBV9 to TRBJ2-3; the D gene is possibly TRBD1 (6 bases). The V end was cut by 3 bases, the J end by 4 bases, with 6 bases between. Germline V gives CDR1 SGDLS, CDR2 YYNGEE. The CDR3 loop spans 12 amino acids. CDR3 protein: CASSGTADTQYF. Written as DNA, the CDR3 is TGTGCCAGCAGCGGGACAGCAGATACGCAGTATTTT.

V usage is TRBV5-1 and J usage is TRBJ1-1; 9 bases match TRBD1. There are 13 residues in the CDR3. The V and J ends lost 6 bases and 5 bases, in that order; junction bases with no gene match: 5. Germline assignment: CDR1 SGHRS and CDR2 YFSETQ. This chain's CDR3 is CASTGQGYTEAFF. In DNA, the CDR3 is TGCGCCAGCACGGGACAGGGTTATACTGAAGCTTTCTTT.

V gene TRBV7-9 combines with J gene TRBJ2-3; TRBD2 matches 8 bases. CDR3 length equals 15 residues. Germline V CDR1 and CDR2: SEHNR, FQNEAQ (reference sequence). Germline trimming cut 5 bases from V and 4 bases from J; bases unmatched to any gene: 8. The DNA for the CDR3 is TGTGCCAGCAGCCCTACTAGCGGCCATGCAGATACGCAGTATTTT. Its protein is CASSPTSGHADTQYF.

The chain has TRBV7-2 and TRBJ2-5, with D possibly matching TRBD1 (6 bases). The CDR3 is 14 residues long. Trimming removed 3 bases at V and 2 bases at J, with 10 bases between. CDR1 is SGHTA and CDR2 is FQGNSA in the germline V gene. The CDR3 DNA reads TGTGCCAGCAGCTTTACAGGGAGACAAGAGACCCAGTACTTC. It codes for CASSFTGRQETQYF.

The CDR3 nucleotides are TGTGCCAGCAGCCATGCCGGGGAGCTGTTTTTT. It codes for CASSHAGELFF. The rearrangement uses TRBV4-2 and TRBJ2-2; D not resolved. The CDR3 sequence is 11 residues long. CDR1 LGHNA and CDR2 YNFKEQ come from the germline V gene. The ends were cut back, 3 bases at V and 6 bases at J, with 2 bases in the middle.

The rearrangement uses TRBV18 and TRBJ1-3; TRBD1 aligns across 8 bases. This CDR3 is built from 17 residues. V shed 1 base and J 1 base; nucleotides not matched to a gene: 6. Looked up from germline, CDR1 is KGHSH and CDR2 is LQKENI. The CDR3 nucleotides are TGTGCCAGCTCACCACTGGGCAGGGGGCGATCTGGAAACACCATATATTTT. It yields the protein CASSPLGRGRSGNTIYF.

This sequence joins TRBV18 and TRBJ2-3; 10 bases are a match to TRBD2. The CDR3 sequence is 15 residues long. J was trimmed by 3 bases and V by 7 bases; bases with no gene match: 7. Looked up from germline, CDR1 is KGHSH and CDR2 is LQKENI. The CDR3 sequence is CASLNSGGTTDTQYF. The CDR3, as DNA: TGTGCCAGCTTGAATAGCGGGGGGACGACAGATACGCAGTATTTT.

This sequence joins TRBV7-2 and TRBJ1-1; the D is unclear. This CDR3 spans 15 amino acids. Trimming pared 5 bases from V and 6 bases from J, leaving 19 bases between. Germline lookup yields CDR1 SGHTA and CDR2 FQGNSA. The CDR3 sequence: CASSADPFWDSEAFF. CDR3 coding DNA: TGTGCCAGCAGCGCAGACCCCTTCTGGGATTCTGAAGCTTTCTTT.

CDR3 protein: CASLRDINQPQHF. The CDR3 DNA reads TGTGCCAGCCTTAGAGATATTAATCAGCCCCAGCATTTT. The rearrangement uses TRBV2 and TRBJ1-5, with unresolved D. From germline, CDR1 is SNHLY and CDR2 FYNNEI. The ends were cut back, 8 bases at V and 4 bases at J, with 12 bases in the middle. The CDR3 loop spans 13 amino acids.

The chain is built from TRBV4-3 and TRBJ1-6, with D possibly TRBD1 on 5 matching bases. The germline V and J ends were trimmed by 1 base and 10 bases, with 14 bases remaining between them. The germline V gene encodes CDR1 LGHNA and CDR2 YSLEER. The CDR3 loop spans 15 amino acids. The CDR3 DNA reads TGCGCCAGCAGCCAAGGGTTAGGAGGGGCCTCACCCCTCCACTTT. Translating gives CASSQGLGGASPLHF.

This clone came up a few times. The chain recombines TRBV3-1 (or the pseudogene TRBV3-2) with TRBJ2-7, with D possibly matching TRBD1 (5 bases). The CDR3 length is 14 residues. Germline V gives CDR1 LGHDT, CDR2 YNNKEL (reference sequence). V lost 0 bases and J lost 2, with 8 bases in between. The DNA for the CDR3 is TGTGCCAGCAGCCAAGACCCAGGGCCCTACGAGCAGTACTTC. Its protein is CASSQDPGPYEQYF.

This sequence joins TRBV7-9 and TRBJ2-7; D perhaps matches TRBD2 (5 bases). The V end lost 5 bases, the J end lost 1 base, and 15 bases lay between the germline ends. Germline loops: CDR1 SEHNR, CDR2 FQNEAQ (reference sequence). The CDR3 has 15 amino acids. The CDR3 DNA reads TGTGCCAGCAGCCTGACACTTGAGGGTTCCTACGAGCAGTACTTC. The encoded protein is CASSLTLEGSYEQYF.

The rearrangement uses TRBV5-1 and TRBJ1-1; 8 positions match TRBD1. J lost 0 bases, V lost 4 bases, and 11 bases had no gene match. The CDR3 loop spans 17 amino acids. The germline V gene has CDR1 SGHRS and CDR2 YFSETQ. The CDR3 reads CASSRIIKTGVNTEAFF. As DNA, the CDR3 is TGCGCCAGCAGCCGAATAATTAAGACAGGGGTGAACACTGAAGCTTTCTTT.

The rearrangement joins TRBV30 to TRBJ2-7, with D possibly TRBD1 on 5 matching bases. The CDR3 has 16 residues. V lost 0 bases and J lost 2, with 17 bases in between. Germline CDR1 is GTSNPN and CDR2 is SVGIG (reference sequence). CDR3 region: CAWSVRSLGVPYEQYF. The CDR3 nucleotides are TGTGCCTGGAGTGTACGGAGTCTAGGGGTGCCCTACGAGCAGTACTTC.